The 18 T cell receptor beta chains reported below all come from one sample, sequenced in a study of OX40 agonist ivuxolimab in advanced cancers. Library creation used the immunoSEQ multiplex PCR assay. The table comes from immuneACCESS by way of TCRdb, which keeps in-frame sequences with V and J called. Part of the clones is missing from these tables; in studies checked, under half for an unresolved V gene and the rest for unknown reasons. The sample data list 100,000 to 150,000 clones, and around 93% of these were observed just once. 0.15% to 0.17% of the sample goes to the ten largest clones. The sequencing used CD4+ or CD8+ T cells sorted from blood, collected in a trial of the OX40 agonist ivuxolimab. The receptor source for this set is an adult with an advanced solid tumor such as melanoma, head and neck, liver or kidney cancer.

The chain links TRBV7-6 to TRBJ2-1; maybe TRBD2 (6 bases). This CDR3 has 15 amino acids. Germline-derived CDR1 and CDR2 are SGHVS and FNYEAQ. V shed 4 bases and J shed 2 bases, with 12 bases lying between them. Here the CDR3 reads CASSSPAGPYNEQFF. CDR3 DNA: TGTGCCAGCAGCTCCCCGGCGGGGCCCTACAATGAGCAGTTCTTC.

The chain employs TRBV5-1 and TRBJ1-5; D uncertain. V shed 1 base and J shed 3 bases, with 8 bases lying between them. Germline V gene lookup returns CDR1 SGHRS and CDR2 YFSETQ. The CDR3 loop spans 14 amino acids. As DNA, the CDR3 is TGCGCCAGCAGCTTGCCCGGAGTCAATCAGCCCCAGCATTTT. This sequence encodes CASSLPGVNQPQHF.

The chain has TRBV18 and TRBJ2-1, with D perhaps TRBD1 or TRBD2 (5 bases each). Germline V lookup: CDR1 KGHSH, CDR2 LQKENI. Trimming took off 3 bases at V and 7 bases at J, with 19 bases between the two ends. This CDR3 contains 16 residues. CDR3 region: CASSPRIRDPRNEQFF. CDR3 bases: TGTGCCAGCTCACCCAGAATCCGGGACCCAAGGAATGAGCAGTTCTTC.

J is TRBJ1-1 and V is TRBV19; D might be TRBD1 (5 bases). Trimming stripped 6 bases from V and 3 bases from J, with 11 bases between. CDR1 is LNHDA and CDR2 is SQIVND in the germline V gene (reference sequence). The CDR3 is 13 amino acids. CDR3 bases: TGTGCCAGTAGCCTACGGGGGGACACTGAAGCTTTCTTT. Translating it yields CASSLRGDTEAFF.

The rearrangement uses TRBV18 and TRBJ2-5; D unresolved. CDR3 size: 13 residues. Per germline, CDR1 KGHSH and CDR2 LQKENI. V was cut by 2 bases and J by 3 bases, with 7 bases left in between. DNA of the CDR3: TGTGCCAGCTCACCAGGTTCAGAAGAGACCCAGTACTTC. Translated, it gives CASSPGSEETQYF.

In DNA form, the CDR3 reads TGTGCCAGCAGTTTATGGGGACAGGGCAACTATGGCTACACCTTC. Translation gives CASSLWGQGNYGYTF. J is TRBJ1-2 and V is TRBV28; 9 bases are shared with TRBD1. CDR3 length: 15 residues. With 0 bases clipped from V and 2 bases from J, the junction kept 1 base outside the gene matches. The germline V gene encodes CDR1 MDHEN and CDR2 SYDVKM.

The CDR3 DNA reads TGTGCCAGCAGTGAAGCGCTTCCAGGTTCTAGCTCCTACAATGAGCAGTTCTTC. Translation gives CASSEALPGSSSYNEQFF. J is TRBJ2-1 and V is TRBV6-1; D not resolved. V was trimmed by 0 bases and J by 0 bases, leaving 15 bases between them. The CDR3 contains 18 residues. Germline lookup yields CDR1 MNHNS and CDR2 SASEGT.

The J gene is TRBJ2-3, the V gene TRBV27; TRBD2 agrees at 9 bases. The J segment lost 2 bases and the V segment lost 10 bases, leaving 4 bases of the junction unmatched. The CDR3 consists of 13 residues. Germline loops: CDR1 MNHEY, CDR2 SMNVEV (reference sequence). The CDR3 DNA follows: TGTGCCACCGGACTAGCGAACACAGATACGCAGTATTTT. Its translation: CATGLANTDTQYF.

The chain employs TRBV27 and TRBJ1-5; tentative D call: TRBD1 (5 bases). The CDR3 is 16 residues long. The germline gives CDR1 MNHEY, CDR2 SMNVEV (reference sequence). Trimming removed 3 bases at V and 5 bases at J, with 17 bases between. The CDR3 here is CASSLNSPGGYQPQHF. The CDR3 DNA sequence: TGTGCCAGCAGTTTGAACAGTCCCGGGGGATATCAGCCCCAGCATTTT.

This clone was recorded once. The rearrangement links TRBV18 to TRBJ1-3; perhaps TRBD1 as D (5 bases). V shed 3 bases and J shed 0 bases, with 12 bases lying between them. The germline CDR1 and CDR2 sequences are KGHSH and LQKENI. The CDR3 is 16 amino acids. CDR3 sequence: CASSPRDLFSGNTIYF. Here the CDR3 DNA reads TGTGCCAGCTCACCCCGGGACCTTTTCTCTGGAAACACCATATATTTT.

V gene TRBV27 combines with J gene TRBJ2-7; TRBD2 might be the D (5 bases). The CDR3 has 15 amino acids. Trimming took off 8 bases at V and 0 bases at J, with 17 bases between the two ends. Germline V gives CDR1 MNHEY, CDR2 SMNVEV (reference sequence). CDR3 protein: CASRVEGLTSYEQYF. The DNA of the CDR3 is TGTGCCAGCCGGGTTGAGGGTCTTACCTCCTACGAGCAGTACTTC.

This sequence joins TRBV27 and TRBJ1-1; 8 nucleotides agree with TRBD1. V was pared by 4 bases and J by 7 bases, with 8 bases of the junction left unmatched. The germline V gene encodes CDR1 MNHEY and CDR2 SMNVEV (reference sequence). The CDR3 runs to 14 residues. The CDR3 DNA reads as TGTGCCAGCAGTTCTGGACAGGGTGGCCTTGAAGCTTTCTTT. Protein sequence: CASSSGQGGLEAFF.

In its sample, this clone was seen a few times. The J gene is TRBJ1-2, the V gene TRBV4-2; 10 positions match TRBD1. The CDR3 extends over 15 amino acids. Germline CDR1 is LGHNA and CDR2 is YNFKEQ. The trim removed 1 base at V and 5 bases at J, leaving 4 bases unmatched. CDR3 in amino acids: CASSQAGQGTYGYTF. As DNA, the CDR3 is TGTGCCAGCAGCCAAGCGGGACAGGGGACTTATGGCTACACCTTC.

The V call is TRBV27, the J call TRBJ2-7; 7 bases align to TRBD2. J was trimmed by 0 bases and V by 5 bases; bases with no gene match: 7. Germline-derived CDR1 and CDR2 are MNHEY and SMNVEV (reference sequence). The CDR3 extends over 15 amino acids. The CDR3 DNA is TGTGCCAGCAGTCCCTTGGGGGGGACCTCCTACGAGCAGTACTTC. Translating it yields CASSPLGGTSYEQYF.

This clone is a singleton in its sample. This chain connects TRBV7-2 to TRBJ1-1, with 7 bases fitting TRBD1. Germline CDR1 reads SGHTA; CDR2 reads FQGNSA. This CDR3 contains 14 residues. Trimming removed 7 bases from V and 4 bases from J; junction bases left unmatched: 9. The CDR3 coding sequence is TGTGCCAGCAAGACCAGGGGGTCCGGCACTGAAGCTTTCTTT. Translated, it gives CASKTRGSGTEAFF.

The genes are TRBV4-3 and TRBJ2-3; a possible D gene is TRBD1 (6 bases). The CDR3 is 16 residues long. V lost 4 bases to trimming and J lost 4 bases, with 18 bases between them. Per the germline V gene, CDR1 is LGHNA and CDR2 is YSLEER. The CDR3 spells CASSLNWPQGSDTQYF. The CDR3 DNA follows: TGCGCCAGCAGCCTTAATTGGCCACAGGGCTCAGATACGCAGTATTTT.

This chain uses TRBV6-1 with TRBJ2-7; no definite D call. The V end lost 10 bases, the J end lost 3 bases, and 16 bases lay between the germline ends. CDR1 and CDR2 from the germline V gene are MNHNS and SASEGT. The CDR3 length is 13 residues. CDR3 residues: CATQSLINYEQYF. The CDR3 DNA reads as TGTGCCACCCAGAGCCTTATTAACTACGAGCAGTACTTC.

This sequence joins TRBV18 and TRBJ1-1; 7 bases agree with TRBD1. The CDR3 contains 15 residues. Germline CDR1 KGHSH, CDR2 LQKENI. The junction had 7 bases not matched to a gene; V was cut back by 3 bases and J by 3 bases. The CDR3 DNA is TGTGCCAGCTCACCCGAACAGGGGAGGGACACTGAAGCTTTCTTT. Protein product: CASSPEQGRDTEAFF.